One TCR beta chain is described in this entry. Its antigen remains unknown. This CDR3 is built from 17 residues. Trimming cost V 4 bases and J 1 base; bases outside gene matches: 11. From germline, CDR1 is SGHAT and CDR2 FQNNGV. Naive CD8 cells comprised CD45RO-negative, CCR7-positively selected cells, excluding terminally differentiated effector memory CD45RA+ cells. The sample is drawn from a study of shared clonotypes between healthy human individuals. Looking at the study overall: There were three CD4 naive, three CD4 memory, two CD8 naive and one CD8 memory plates per donor. Findings of the study overall: Clonotypes not shared had lower generation probabilities than those common to all four donors.

Assay execution took place at the deep level. The authors split each subset's genomic DNA evenly across several immunoSEQ plates. Sequencing used immunoSEQ multiplex PCR; TCRdb keeps in-frame clones, though not all of them. The table lists approximately 810,000 clones, 80% to 95% of them singletons, with approximately 25% in the top ten. J is TRBJ2-5 and V is TRBV11-2, with 8 bases matching TRBD2. The sample was naive CD8+ T cells sorted from blood. This TCR came from a man aged 30 to 45 in good health. The DNA for the CDR3 is TGTGCCAGCAGCTCTCGGACCGGGACTAGATTCCAAGAGACCCAGTACTTC. The encoded protein is CASSSRTGTRFQETQYF.